The T cell receptor beta chain under discussion was sequenced for a study of CD8+CD57+ T cells in acquired aplastic anemia. Study-wide results and limits: Patients and controls were found to share roughly 31 CD8+ CDR3 sequences.

The study profiled TCR beta VDJ and CDR3 using genomic DNA as template. MiXCR, run by TCRdb on the reads, gives a single entry per CDR3 protein. The repertoire holds 150,000 to 200,000 distinct CDR3 sequences, with about 50% as singletons. Individuals selected for sequencing had exhibited CD8+CD57+ cell expansion on flow cytometry. Untreated patients provided the blood samples, with no therapy given before sampling. The length of the CDR3 is 17 residues. Trimming cost V 3 bases and J 8 bases, with 23 bases left between them. Germline-derived CDR1 and CDR2 are MNHNS and SASEGT. On this clonotype: As yet, its antigen is unknown.

The source is a human donor with aplastic anemia. The rearrangement links TRBV6-1 to TRBJ2-1; the D gene is possibly TRBD1 (6 bases). Sample: sorted CD4+, CD8+, or CD8+CD57+ T cells (not recorded which) from PBMCs. For the CDR3, the DNA is TGTGCCAGCAGTGATAACACAGGGAATGCAAATCGCGATGAGCAGTTCTTC. Translated: CASSDNTGNANRDEQFF.